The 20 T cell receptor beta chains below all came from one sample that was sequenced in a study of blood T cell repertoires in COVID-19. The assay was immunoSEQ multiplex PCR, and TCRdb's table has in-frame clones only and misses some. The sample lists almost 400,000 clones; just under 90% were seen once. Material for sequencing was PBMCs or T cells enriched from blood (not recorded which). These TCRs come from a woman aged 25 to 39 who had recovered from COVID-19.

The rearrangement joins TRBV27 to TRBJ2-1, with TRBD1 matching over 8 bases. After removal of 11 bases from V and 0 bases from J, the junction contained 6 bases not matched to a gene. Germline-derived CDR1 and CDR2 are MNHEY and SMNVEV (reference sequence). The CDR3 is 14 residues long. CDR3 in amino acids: CACGDRSSYNEQFF. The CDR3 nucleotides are TGTGCCTGCGGGGACAGGAGCTCCTACAATGAGCAGTTCTTC.

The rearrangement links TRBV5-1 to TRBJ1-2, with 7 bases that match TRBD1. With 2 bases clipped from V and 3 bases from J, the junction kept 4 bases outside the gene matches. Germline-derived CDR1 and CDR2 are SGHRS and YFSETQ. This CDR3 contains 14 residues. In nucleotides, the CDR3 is TGCGCCAGCAGCTTTGAGGGGACAGACTATGGCTACACCTTC. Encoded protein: CASSFEGTDYGYTF.

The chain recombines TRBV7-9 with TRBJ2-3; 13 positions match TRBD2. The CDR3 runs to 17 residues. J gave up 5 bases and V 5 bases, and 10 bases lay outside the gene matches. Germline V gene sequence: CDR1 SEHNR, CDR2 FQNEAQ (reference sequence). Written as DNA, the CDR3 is TGTGCCAGCAGCACCTATGGACTAGCGGGAGTGGGAGATACGCAGTATTTT. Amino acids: CASSTYGLAGVGDTQYF.

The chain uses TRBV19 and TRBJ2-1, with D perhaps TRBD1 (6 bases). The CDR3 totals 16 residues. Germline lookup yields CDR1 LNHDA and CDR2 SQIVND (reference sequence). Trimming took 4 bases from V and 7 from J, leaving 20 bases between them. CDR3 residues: CASSRRNDRLGNEQFF. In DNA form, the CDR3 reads TGTGCCAGTAGTAGAAGGAACGACAGGTTGGGGAATGAGCAGTTCTTC.

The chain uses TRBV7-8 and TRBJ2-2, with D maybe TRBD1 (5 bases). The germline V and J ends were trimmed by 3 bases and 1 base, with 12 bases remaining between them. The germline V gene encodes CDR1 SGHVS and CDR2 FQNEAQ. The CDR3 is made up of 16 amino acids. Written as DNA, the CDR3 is TGTGCCAGCAGCTTTTCTAGTAGGGGGAACACCGGGGAGCTGTTTTTT. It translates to CASSFSSRGNTGELFF.

CDR3 sequence: CASSLGTGLNYGYTF. The CDR3 nucleotides are TGTGCCAGCAGCTTAGGGACAGGGCTTAACTATGGCTACACCTTC. J is TRBJ1-2 and V is TRBV11-2; 8 bases agree with TRBD1. J lost 1 base, V lost 1 base, and 2 bases had no gene match. Germline V lookup: CDR1 SGHAT, CDR2 FQNNGV. The CDR3 extends over 15 amino acids.

Written as DNA, the CDR3 is TGTGCCAGCAGCGCGAATGTGGGGGCTGGCGAGACCCAGTACTTC. Its translation is CASSANVGAGETQYF. The V and J genes are TRBV7-2 and TRBJ2-5, with D maybe TRBD1 (6 bases). The V and J ends lost 5 bases and 5 bases respectively, with 18 bases between them. This CDR3 region has 15 residues. The germline CDR1 and CDR2 sequences are SGHTA and FQGNSA.

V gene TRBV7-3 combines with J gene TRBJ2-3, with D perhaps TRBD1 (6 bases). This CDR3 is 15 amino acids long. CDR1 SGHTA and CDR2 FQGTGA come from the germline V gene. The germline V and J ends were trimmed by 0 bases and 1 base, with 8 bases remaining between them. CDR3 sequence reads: CASSLTHRGTDTQYF. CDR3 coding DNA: TGTGCCAGCAGCTTAACGCACAGGGGCACAGATACGCAGTATTTT.

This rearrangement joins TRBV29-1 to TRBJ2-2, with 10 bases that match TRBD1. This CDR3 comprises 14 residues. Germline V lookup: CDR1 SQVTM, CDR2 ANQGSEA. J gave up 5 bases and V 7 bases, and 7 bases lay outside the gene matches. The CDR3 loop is CSGRTGGKTGELFF. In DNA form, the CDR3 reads TGCAGCGGGCGGACAGGGGGAAAAACCGGGGAGCTGTTTTTT.

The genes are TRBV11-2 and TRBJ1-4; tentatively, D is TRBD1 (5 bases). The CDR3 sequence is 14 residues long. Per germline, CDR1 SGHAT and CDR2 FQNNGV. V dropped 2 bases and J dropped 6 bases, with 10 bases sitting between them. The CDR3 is CASSLSGLDEKLFF. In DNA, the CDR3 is TGTGCCAGCAGCTTATCGGGACTCGATGAAAAACTGTTTTTT.

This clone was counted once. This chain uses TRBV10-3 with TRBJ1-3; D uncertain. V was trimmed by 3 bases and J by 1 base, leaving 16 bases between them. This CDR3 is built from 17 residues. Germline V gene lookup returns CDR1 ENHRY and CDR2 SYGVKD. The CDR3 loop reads CAISEIRLQASGNTIYF. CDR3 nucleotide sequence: TGTGCCATCAGTGAAATCCGGTTGCAGGCATCTGGAAACACCATATATTTT.

Here the CDR3 reads CASSYRGAAPLHF. The CDR3 nucleotides are TGTGCCAGCAGTTACCGTGGGGCGGCACCCCTCCACTTT. The V call is TRBV28, the J call TRBJ1-6, with D possibly matching TRBD1 (5 bases). Germline V gene data show CDR1 as MDHEN and CDR2 as SYDVKM. The CDR3 spans 13 residues. Trimming stripped 4 bases from V and 11 bases from J, with 12 bases between. The full variable domain, completed using reference TRBV28 and TRBJ1-6, is DVKVTQSSRYLVKRTGEKVFLECVQDMDHENMFWYRQDPGLGLRLIYFSYDVKMKEKGDIPEGYSVSREKKERFSLILESASTNQTSMYLCASSYRGAAPLHFGNGTRLTVT.

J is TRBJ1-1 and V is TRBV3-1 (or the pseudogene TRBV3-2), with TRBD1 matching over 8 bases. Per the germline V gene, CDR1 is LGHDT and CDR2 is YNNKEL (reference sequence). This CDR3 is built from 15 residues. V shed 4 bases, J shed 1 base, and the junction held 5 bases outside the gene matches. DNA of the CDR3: TGTGCCAGCAGCCCGGGACAGGCAAAGAACACTGAAGCTTTCTTT. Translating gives CASSPGQAKNTEAFF.

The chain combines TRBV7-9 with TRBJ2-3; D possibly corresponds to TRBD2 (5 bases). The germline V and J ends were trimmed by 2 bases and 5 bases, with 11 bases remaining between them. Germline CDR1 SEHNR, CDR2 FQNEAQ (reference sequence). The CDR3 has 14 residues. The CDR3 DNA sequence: TGTGCCAGCAGCTTAACCGCGGGCAGAGATACGCAGTATTTT. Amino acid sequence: CASSLTAGRDTQYF.

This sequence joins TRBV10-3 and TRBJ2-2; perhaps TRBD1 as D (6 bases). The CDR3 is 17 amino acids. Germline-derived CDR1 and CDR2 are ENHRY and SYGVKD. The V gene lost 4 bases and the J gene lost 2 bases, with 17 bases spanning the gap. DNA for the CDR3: TGTGCCATCAGTGGCCCCACCGACAGGTCCAACACCGGGGAGCTGTTTTTT. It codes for CAISGPTDRSNTGELFF.

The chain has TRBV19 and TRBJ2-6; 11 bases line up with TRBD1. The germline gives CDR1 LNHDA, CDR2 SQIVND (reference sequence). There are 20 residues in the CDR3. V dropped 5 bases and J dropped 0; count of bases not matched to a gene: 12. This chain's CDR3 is CASSPDRGRILVSGANVLTF. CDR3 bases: TGTGCCAGTAGTCCGGACAGGGGGCGTATTCTCGTCTCTGGGGCCAACGTCCTGACTTTC.

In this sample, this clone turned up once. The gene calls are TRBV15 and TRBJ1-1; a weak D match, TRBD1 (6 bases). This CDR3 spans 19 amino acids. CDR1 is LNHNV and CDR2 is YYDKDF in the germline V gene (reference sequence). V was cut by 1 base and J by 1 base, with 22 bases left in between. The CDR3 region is CATSRAPLGQSEGNTEAFF. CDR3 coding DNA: TGTGCCACCAGCAGAGCGCCTCTAGGACAGTCAGAGGGGAACACTGAAGCTTTCTTT.

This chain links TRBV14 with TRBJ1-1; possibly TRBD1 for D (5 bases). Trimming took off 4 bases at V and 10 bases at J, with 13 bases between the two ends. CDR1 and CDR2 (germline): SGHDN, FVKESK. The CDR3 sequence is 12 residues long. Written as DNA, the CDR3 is TGTGCCAGCAGCCGCGCGGGGGTTGGAGCTTTCTTT. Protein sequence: CASSRAGVGAFF.

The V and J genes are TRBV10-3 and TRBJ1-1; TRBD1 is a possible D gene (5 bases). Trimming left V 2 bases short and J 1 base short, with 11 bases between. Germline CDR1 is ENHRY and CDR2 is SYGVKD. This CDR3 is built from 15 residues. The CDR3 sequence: CAISEPTVRNTEAFF. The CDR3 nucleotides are TGTGCCATCAGTGAGCCGACAGTACGGAACACTGAAGCTTTCTTT.

CDR3 in amino acids: CASSFDRDKDDYNSPLHF. The DNA for the CDR3 is TGTGCCAGCAGTTTCGACAGGGACAAGGATGATTATAATTCACCCCTCCACTTT. The chain links TRBV28 to TRBJ1-6; 7 bases line up with TRBD1. With V trimmed by 3 bases and J by 4 bases, 12 bases remained unmatched. The CDR3 is made up of 18 amino acids. Germline loops: CDR1 MDHEN, CDR2 SYDVKM.